One T cell receptor beta chain is described in this entry. A multiplex PCR was run with 60 Vbeta primers and 13 Jbeta primers. Produced via immunoSEQ multiplex PCR; TCRdb's table is partial and in-frame only. The data show some 78,000 clones, with 80% seen just once and about a third held by the top ten. This sample is drawn from a study of cytomegalovirus exposure and HLA in healthy donors. Germline lookup yields CDR1 SGHDN and CDR2 FVKESK. The CDR3 runs 15 residues. V lost 8 bases and J lost 3; bases outside the gene matches: 8. The sequenced sample consisted of PBMCs. The J gene is TRBJ1-1, the V gene TRBV14, with 11 bases that match TRBD1. The sequence derives from a man over 45 in good health and CMV-seropositive. CDR3 sequence reads: CASRTLGQGDTEAFF. CDR3 DNA: TGTGCCAGCCGGACCCTGGGACAGGGGGACACTGAAGCTTTCTTT.